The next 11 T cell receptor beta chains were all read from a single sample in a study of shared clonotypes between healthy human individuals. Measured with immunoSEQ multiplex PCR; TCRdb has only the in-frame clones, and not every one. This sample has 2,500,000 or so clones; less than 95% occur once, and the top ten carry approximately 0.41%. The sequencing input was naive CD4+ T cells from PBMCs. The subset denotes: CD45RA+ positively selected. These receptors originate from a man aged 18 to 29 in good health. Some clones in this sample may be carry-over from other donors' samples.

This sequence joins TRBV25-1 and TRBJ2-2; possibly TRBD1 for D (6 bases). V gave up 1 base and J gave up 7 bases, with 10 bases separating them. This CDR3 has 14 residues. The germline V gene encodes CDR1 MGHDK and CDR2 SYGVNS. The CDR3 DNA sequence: TGTGCCAGCAGTGAATTGGGGGCCGTCGGGGAGCTGTTTTTT. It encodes CASSELGAVGELFF. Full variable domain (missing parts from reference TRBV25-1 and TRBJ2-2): EADIYQTPRYLVIGTGKKITLECSQTMGHDKMYWYQQDPGMELHLIHYSYGVNSTEKGDLSSESTVSRIRTEHFPLTLESARPSHTSQYLCASSELGAVGELFFGEGSRLTVL.

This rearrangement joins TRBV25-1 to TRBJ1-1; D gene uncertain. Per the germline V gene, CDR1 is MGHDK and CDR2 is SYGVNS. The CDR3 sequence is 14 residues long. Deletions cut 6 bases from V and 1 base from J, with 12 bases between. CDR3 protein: CASSPKVGNTEAFF. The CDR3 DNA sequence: TGTGCCAGCAGCCCCAAGGTGGGGAACACTGAAGCTTTCTTT.

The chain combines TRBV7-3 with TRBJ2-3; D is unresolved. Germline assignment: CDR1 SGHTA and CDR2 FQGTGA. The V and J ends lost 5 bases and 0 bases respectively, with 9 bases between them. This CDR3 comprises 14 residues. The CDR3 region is CASSLGYSTDTQYF. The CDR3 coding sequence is TGTGCCAGCAGCCTGGGGTACAGCACAGATACGCAGTATTTT. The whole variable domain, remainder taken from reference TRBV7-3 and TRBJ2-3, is GAGVSQTPSNKVTEKGKYVELRCDPISGHTALYWYRQSLGQGPEFLIYFQGTGAADDSGLPNDRFFAVRPEGSVSTLKIQRTERGDSAVYLCASSLGYSTDTQYFGPGTRLTVL.

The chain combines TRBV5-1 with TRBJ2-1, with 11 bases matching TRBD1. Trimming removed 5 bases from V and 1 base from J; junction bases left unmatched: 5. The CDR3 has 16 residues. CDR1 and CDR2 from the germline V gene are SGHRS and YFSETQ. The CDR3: CASRPGTGGSYNEQFF. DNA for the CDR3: TGCGCCAGCAGGCCCGGGACAGGGGGTTCCTACAATGAGCAGTTCTTC.

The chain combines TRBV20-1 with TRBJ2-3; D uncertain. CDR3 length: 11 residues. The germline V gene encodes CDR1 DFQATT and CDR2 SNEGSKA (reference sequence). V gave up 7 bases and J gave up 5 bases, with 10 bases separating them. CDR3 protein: CSGPKGDTQYF. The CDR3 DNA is TGCAGTGGACCCAAAGGAGATACGCAGTATTTT.

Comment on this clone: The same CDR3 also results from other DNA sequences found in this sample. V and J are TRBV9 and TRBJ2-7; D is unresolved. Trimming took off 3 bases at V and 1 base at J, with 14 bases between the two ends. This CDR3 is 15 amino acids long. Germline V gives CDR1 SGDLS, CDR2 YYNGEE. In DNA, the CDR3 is TGTGCCAGCAGCGAAGGCCTTACTACATCCTACGAGCAGTACTTC. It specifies CASSEGLTTSYEQYF. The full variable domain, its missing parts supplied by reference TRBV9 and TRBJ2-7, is DSGVTQTPKHLITATGQRVTLRCSPRSGDLSVYWYQQSLDQGLQFLIQYYNGEERAKGNILERFSAQQFPDLHSELNLSSLELGDSALYFCASSEGLTTSYEQYFGPGTRLTVT.

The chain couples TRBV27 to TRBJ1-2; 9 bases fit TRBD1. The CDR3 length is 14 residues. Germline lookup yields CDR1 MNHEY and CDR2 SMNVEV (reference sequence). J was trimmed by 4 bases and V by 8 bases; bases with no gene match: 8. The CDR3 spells CASRTGTGPYGYTF. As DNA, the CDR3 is TGTGCCAGCCGGACTGGGACAGGGCCCTATGGCTACACCTTC.

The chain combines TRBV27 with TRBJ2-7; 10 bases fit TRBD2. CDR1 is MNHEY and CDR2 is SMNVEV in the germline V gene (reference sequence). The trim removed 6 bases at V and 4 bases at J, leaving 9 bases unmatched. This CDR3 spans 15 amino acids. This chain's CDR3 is CASRRTSGYSYEQYF. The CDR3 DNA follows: TGTGCCAGCAGACGGACTAGCGGATACTCGTACGAGCAGTACTTC.

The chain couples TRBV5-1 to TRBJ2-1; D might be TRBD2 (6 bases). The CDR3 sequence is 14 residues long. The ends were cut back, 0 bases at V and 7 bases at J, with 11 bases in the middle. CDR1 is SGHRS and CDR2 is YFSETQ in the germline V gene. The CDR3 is CASSLAGDTNEQFF. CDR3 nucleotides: TGCGCCAGCAGCTTGGCGGGAGACACGAATGAGCAGTTCTTC.

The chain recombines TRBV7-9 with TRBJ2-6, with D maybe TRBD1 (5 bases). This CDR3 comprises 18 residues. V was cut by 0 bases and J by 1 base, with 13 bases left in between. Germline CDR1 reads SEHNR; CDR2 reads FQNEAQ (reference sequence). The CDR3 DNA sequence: TGTGCCAGCAGCTTAGCCCAGGGAAAAGGGTCTGGGGCCAACGTCCTGACTTTC. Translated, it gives CASSLAQGKGSGANVLTF.

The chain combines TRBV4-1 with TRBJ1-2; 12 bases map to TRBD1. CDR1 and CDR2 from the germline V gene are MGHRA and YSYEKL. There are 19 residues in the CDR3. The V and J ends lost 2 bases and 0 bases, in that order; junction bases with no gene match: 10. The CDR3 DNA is TGCGCCAGCAGCCAACCCCTTGGGGGACAGGGGGCGCCTAACTATGGCTACACCTTC. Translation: CASSQPLGGQGAPNYGYTF.